Listed below are T cell receptor beta chains from one sample, sequenced in a study of CD8+CD57+ T cells in acquired aplastic anemia. TCRdb re-called the reads through MiXCR, storing one row per CDR3 protein. Among fewer than 200,000 distinct CDR3 sequences listed, around 50% were seen once. The sequenced material came from sorted CD4+, CD8+, or CD8+CD57+ T cells (not recorded which) from PBMCs. Receptor source: a human donor with aplastic anemia. Each CDR3 is given with its conserved first and last residue. The order of the fields is CDR3 length, V gene, clone size, D gene, J gene, CDR3 protein, CDR3 DNA. The D gene is left open where the match is weak. For some rows the clone size is stated as once, few or many, or as a class when expanded; others skip it.

>14|TRBV10-3|.|.|TRBJ1-3
CAISESASGNTIYF
TGTGCCATCAGTGAGTCAGCCTCTGGAAACACCATATATTTT
>16|TRBV9|many|TRBD1|TRBJ1-4
CASSTGQGAGREKLFF
TGTGCCAGCAGCACGGGACAGGGGGCGGGTAGAGAAAAACTGTTTTTT
>12|TRBV7-9|.|TRBD1|TRBJ2-7
CASSMTGHEQYF
TGTGCCAGCAGCATGACAGGGCACGAGCAGTACTTC
>16|TRBV11-2|.|TRBD2|TRBJ2-3
CASRVGTSGGGDTQYF
TGTGCCAGCAGGGTTGGGACTAGCGGGGGCGGGGATACGCAGTATTTT
>15|TRBV6-1|.|.|TRBJ1-5
CASSPGGGQNQPQHF
TGTGCCAGCAGTCCCGGCGGGGGACAAAATCAGCCCCAGCATTTT
>13|TRBV6-1|.|.|TRBJ1-1
CASSQGLSTEAFF
TGTGCCAGCAGCCAAGGGTTGAGCACTGAAGCTTTCTTT
>14|TRBV24-1|many|.|TRBJ2-1
CATSDHYRRNEQFF
TGTGCCACCAGTGATCACTACAGGAGGAATGAGCAGTTCTTC
>18|TRBV19|many|.|TRBJ1-2
CASSIYRPEDRANYGYTF
TGTGCCAGTAGTATTTATCGTCCAGAGGATCGAGCTAACTATGGCTACACCTTC
>16|TRBV6-1|many|TRBD2|TRBJ2-3
CASRSLAGGHTDTQYF
TGTGCCAGCAGATCCCTGGCGGGGGGACACACAGATACGCAGTATTTT
>10|TRBV10-3|.|.|TRBJ2-1
CAIINNEQFF
TGTGCCATCATCAACAATGAGCAGTTCTTC
>11|TRBV10-3|.|.|TRBJ2-3
CATTDTDTQYF
TGTGCCACGACCGACACAGATACGCAGTATTTT
>15|TRBV5-1|many|TRBD1|TRBJ2-5
CASSFSGQYQETQYF
TGCGCCAGCAGCTTTTCGGGACAGTACCAAGAGACCCAGTACTTC
>17|TRBV20-1|few|.|TRBJ1-2
CSARVGGAGEPNYGYTF
TGCAGTGCTAGAGTGGGGGGGGCAGGGGAGCCTAACTATGGCTACACCTTC
>15|TRBV29-1|.|.|TRBJ2-5
CSVIPQGRLGETQYF
TGCAGCGTTATACCTCAGGGTCGTTTAGGAGAGACCCAGTACTTC
>15|TRBV2|.|.|TRBJ2-1
CASSAGSSVGSEQFF
TGTGCCAGCAGTGCCGGAAGTAGCGTTGGAAGTGAGCAGTTCTTC
>14|TRBV29-1|few|TRBD2|TRBJ2-2
CSAVGGLSTGELFF
TGCAGCGCCGTCGGGGGGTTGAGCACCGGGGAGCTGTTTTTT
>14|TRBV13|many|TRBD1|TRBJ1-5
CASSSGQGNQPQHF
TGTGCCAGCAGCTCAGGACAGGGTAATCAGCCCCAGCATTTT
>15|TRBV4-2|many|.|TRBJ2-1
CASSRSQGYGNEQFF
TGTGCCAGCAGCCGCTCCCAGGGTTATGGCAATGAGCAGTTCTTC
>14|TRBV2|.|.|TRBJ2-3
CASSVLSSTDTQYF
TGTGCCAGCAGTGTTCTGTCTAGCACAGATACGCAGTATTTT
>14|TRBV25-1|few|.|TRBJ2-1
CASLAQAPYNEQFF
TGTGCCAGCTTAGCCCAGGCCCCCTACAATGAGCAGTTCTTC
>13|TRBV2|.|.|TRBJ2-5
CASSSLGEETQYF
TGTGCCAGCAGTTCCTTGGGGGAGGAGACCCAGTACTTC
>17|TRBV24-1|.|TRBD2|TRBJ2-5
CATSEATSGRAKETQYF
TGTGCCACCAGTGAGGCAACTAGCGGGAGGGCTAAAGAGACCCAGTACTTC
>14|TRBV2|.|.|TRBJ2-2
CASSGSPGTGELFF
TGTGCCAGCAGCGGGAGCCCCGGGACCGGGGAGCTGTTTTTT
>14|TRBV14|.|TRBD1|TRBJ1-2
CASRGTGSNYGYTF
TGTGCCAGCAGAGGGACAGGGTCTAACTATGGCTACACCTTC
>16|TRBV6-1|.|TRBD2|TRBJ2-1
CASSELSAGGRNEQFF
TGTGCCAGCAGTGAACTCTCTGCGGGGGGGCGCAATGAGCAGTTCTTC
>14|TRBV7-2|many|.|TRBJ2-7
CASSLVPLLYEQYF
TGTGCCAGCAGCCTGGTCCCTCTCCTCTACGAGCAGTACTTC
>15|TRBV7-9|once|TRBD2|TRBJ2-5
CASSYGTSVDETQYF
TGTGCCAGCAGTTATGGGACTAGCGTTGATGAGACCCAGTACTTC
>15|TRBV27|.|.|TRBJ2-3
CASSEGSFSTDTQYF
TGTGCCAGCTCCGAAGGTTCTTTTAGCACAGATACGCAGTATTTT
>14|TRBV5-1|.|.|TRBJ1-1
CASSSEPPDTEAFF
TGCGCCAGCAGCTCGGAACCCCCTGACACTGAAGCTTTCTTT
>14|TRBV27|many|.|TRBJ2-2
CASSRDWGTGELFF
TGTGCCAGCAGTCGGGACTGGGGCACCGGGGAGCTGTTTTTT
>14|TRBV19|once|.|TRBJ1-1
CASSRVLLNTEAFF
TGTGCCAGTAGTAGGGTCCTCCTGAACACTGAAGCTTTCTTT
>15|TRBV18|.|TRBD1|TRBJ2-7
CASSPPSDRGPEQYF
TGTGCCAGCTCACCACCGTCCGACAGGGGGCCCGAGCAGTACTTC
>12|TRBV29-1|.|TRBD2|TRBJ2-3
CSVVAGADTQYF
TGCAGCGTTGTAGCGGGTGCAGATACGCAGTATTTT
>16|TRBV7-7|.|TRBD2|TRBJ2-5
CASSFGSPGGQETQYF
TGTGCCAGCAGCTTCGGAAGCCCGGGGGGACAAGAGACCCAGTACTTC
>13|TRBV7-8|many|.|TRBJ2-1
CASSSNLDNEQFF
TGTGCCAGCAGCTCGAACCTAGACAATGAGCAGTTCTTC
>16|TRBV15|.|TRBD1|TRBJ1-1
CATSRGPGQGDTEAFF
TGTGCCACCAGCAGAGGACCTGGACAGGGGGACACTGAAGCTTTCTTT
>12|TRBV7-2|.|.|TRBJ2-7
CASSPTNYEQYF
TGTGCCAGCAGCCCAACCAATTACGAGCAGTACTTC
>14|TRBV10-3|many|TRBD1|TRBJ2-2
CAIRTGGSTGELFF
TGTGCCATCAGGACAGGGGGGAGCACCGGGGAGCTGTTTTTT
>13|TRBV25-1|many|.|TRBJ1-4
CASTGTTNEKLFF
TGTGCCAGCACAGGGACGACTAATGAAAAACTGTTTTTT
>17|TRBV10-3|many|.|TRBJ2-7
CAISAGGGPGISYEQYF
TGTGCCATCAGTGCAGGGGGGGGCCCAGGGATCTCCTACGAGCAGTACTTC
>16|TRBV15|few|TRBD1|TRBJ2-1
CATSRESGTAYNEQFF
TGTGCCACCAGCAGAGAGTCCGGGACAGCCTACAATGAGCAGTTCTTC
>13|TRBV10-3|.|.|TRBJ1-6
CAISPGIGSPLHF
TGTGCCATCAGCCCAGGGATTGGGTCACCCCTCCACTTT
>14|TRBV7-8|.|.|TRBJ2-7
CASSLAPNSYEQYF
TGTGCCAGCAGCTTAGCCCCAAACTCCTACGAGCAGTACTTC
>15|TRBV5-5|many|.|TRBJ2-1
CASSLDQPSYNEQFF
TGTGCCAGCAGCTTGGATCAGCCCTCCTACAATGAGCAGTTCTTC
>14|TRBV7-8|few|TRBD2|TRBJ2-5
CASSKLAGGETQYF
TGTGCCAGCAGCAAACTAGCGGGGGGAGAGACCCAGTACTTC
>13|TRBV7-3|many|.|TRBJ2-2
CASSERGPGELFF
TGTGCCAGCAGCGAACGAGGGCCCGGGGAGCTGTTTTTT
>15|TRBV5-1|many|.|TRBJ1-6
CASSLGGGTNSPLHF
TGCGCCAGCAGCTTAGGGGGTGGGACGAATTCACCCCTCCACTTT
>11|TRBV15|.|.|TRBJ2-1
CATGTYNEQFF
TGTGCCACAGGGACGTACAATGAGCAGTTCTTC
>15|TRBV20-1|.|.|TRBJ1-3
CSARPGLCPGNTIYF
TGCAGTGCTAGACCAGGGCTGTGCCCTGGAAACACCATATATTTT
>12|TRBV20-1|.|.|TRBJ2-6
CSAARGANVLTF
TGCAGTGCCGCTAGGGGGGCCAACGTCCTGACTTTC